This T cell receptor beta chain was identified in a study of cytomegalovirus exposure and HLA in healthy donors. Findings and limits, study-wide: Other equally common chains were less clonally expanded than HLA-associated TCR beta chains, a later analysis showed.

Turning to this clone: Its antigen is still unknown.

The primer mix had 60 Vbeta and 13 Jbeta primers. Per the original data handling: In a later analysis, 75 million to 85 million unique TCR beta chains included roughly 11 million shared by two or more donors. Data came from immunoSEQ multiplex PCR; TCRdb stores just in-frame clones and leaves some out. V, J and clone size reflect that table, while D and trimming were determined from the DNA. The repertoire holds 100,000 to 150,000 clones, with 70% to 80% as singletons. The germline V gene has CDR1 MNHGY and CDR2 SAAAGT. Unmatched junction bases numbered 22, after V lost 3 bases and J lost 3 bases. The CDR3 runs to 20 residues.

The receptor comes from a man aged 50 to 59 in good health and CMV-seronegative. The chain is built from TRBV6-8 and TRBJ1-2; 7 bases align to TRBD1. Sequenced: PBMCs. CDR3 nucleotides: TGTGCCAGCAGTTATCGAAGGCGGACAGGTCACCTCGCGGGATACTATGGCTACACCTTC. It is translated as CASSYRRRTGHLAGYYGYTF.